The 14 T cell receptor beta chains below were found in one sample sequenced in a study of cytomegalovirus exposure and HLA in healthy donors. PCR employed 60 Vbeta and 13 Jbeta primers. This table comes from immunoSEQ multiplex PCR, and its TCRdb copy is limited to in-frame clones, with some not included. The sample has about 180,000 clones, 82% seen once. The specimen sequenced was PBMCs. These receptors were obtained from a man aged 35-49 years in good health and CMV-seronegative.

CDR3 in DNA: TGTGCCAGCAGTGAAAGGACAGGTAGCACAGATACGCAGTATTTT. This encodes CASSERTGSTDTQYF. The J gene is TRBJ2-3, the V gene TRBV2; 7 nucleotides agree with TRBD1. J was trimmed by 0 bases and V by 2 bases; bases with no gene match: 2. Germline-derived CDR1 and CDR2 are SNHLY and FYNNEI. The CDR3 runs to 15 residues.

This chain joins TRBV27 and TRBJ2-1; D gene ambiguous. Per germline, CDR1 MNHEY and CDR2 SMNVEV (reference sequence). The V gene lost 6 bases and the J gene lost 7 bases, with 10 bases spanning the gap. This CDR3 contains 12 residues. CDR3 region: CASRSTWNEQFF. CDR3 coding DNA: TGTGCCAGCAGGTCTACTTGGAATGAGCAGTTCTTC.

This clone was recorded once. The chain carries TRBV29-1 and TRBJ1-1; D possibly corresponds to TRBD1 (6 bases). Trimming shortened V by 6 bases and J by 5 bases, and 16 bases separated the two germline ends. Germline V gives CDR1 SQVTM, CDR2 ANQGSEA. The CDR3 length is 13 residues. The CDR3 reads CSVLGGRTTEAFF. CDR3 in DNA: TGCAGCGTCCTCGGGGGGCGGACTACTGAAGCTTTCTTT.

This CDR3 is CASSLREGNYGYTF. CDR3 sequence (DNA): TGTGCCAGCAGCTTACGAGAGGGCAACTATGGCTACACCTTC. J is TRBJ1-2 and V is TRBV7-6, with unresolved D. The length of the CDR3 is 14 residues. CDR1 SGHVS and CDR2 FNYEAQ come from the germline V gene. V was trimmed by 2 bases and J by 2 bases, leaving 9 bases between them.

The CDR3 coding sequence is TGTGCCAGCAGTCTTCCGGGACAGGGATCCTACGAGCAGTACTTC. Encoded protein: CASSLPGQGSYEQYF. The V gene is TRBV28, the J gene TRBJ2-7, with 9 bases matching TRBD1. Germline lookup yields CDR1 MDHEN and CDR2 SYDVKM. This CDR3 spans 15 amino acids. J lost 1 base, V lost 5 bases, and 6 bases had no gene match.

The chain combines TRBV4-1 with TRBJ2-3, with 12 positions matching TRBD2. The V gene end was trimmed by 2 bases and the J gene end by 0 bases; junction bases not matched to a gene: 12. The CDR3 sequence is 20 residues long. The germline gives CDR1 MGHRA, CDR2 YSYEKL. The CDR3 spells CASSQRPLAGGYSSTDTQYF. CDR3 nucleotides: TGCGCCAGCAGCCAACGCCCACTAGCGGGGGGTTACTCTAGCACAGATACGCAGTATTTT.

This clone was picked up a small number of times. The chain carries TRBV7-8 and TRBJ1-1, with 9 nucleotides matching TRBD1. The CDR3 length is 14 residues. Germline CDR1 is SGHVS and CDR2 is FQNEAQ. V lost 4 bases and J lost 11; bases outside the gene matches: 11. The CDR3 DNA follows: TGTGCCAGCAGCTGGGACAGGGCCTCGCCGGAGGCTTTCTTT. Amino acid sequence: CASSWDRASPEAFF.

This clone has just one count. The J gene is TRBJ2-5, the V gene TRBV5-6, with D tentatively TRBD1 (6 bases). The J call is in doubt because the DNA end fits TRBJ2-7 better. The CDR3 loop spans 15 amino acids. Germline CDR1 is SGHDT and CDR2 is YYEEEE. The CDR3 DNA sequence: TGTGCCAGCAGCCACGGACAGCTACTCTCCTACGAGCAGTACTTC. Translating gives CASSHGQLLSYEQYF.

The chain couples TRBV7-8 to TRBJ2-7, with a tentative D call TRBD2 (6 bases). The ends were cut back, 4 bases at V and 3 bases at J, with 16 bases in the middle. The CDR3 runs 15 residues. Germline V gene sequence: CDR1 SGHVS, CDR2 FQNEAQ. The CDR3 loop reads CASSSPLAGLYEQYF. The CDR3 nucleotides are TGTGCCAGCAGCTCCCCCTTGGCGGGACTCTACGAGCAGTACTTC. Full variable domain (outside the CDR3, taken from reference TRBV7-8 and TRBJ2-7): GAGVSQSPRYKVAKRGQDVALRCDPISGHVSLFWYQQALGQGPEFLTYFQNEAQLDKSGLPSDRFFAERPEGSVSTLKIQRTQQEDSAVYLCASSSPLAGLYEQYFGPGTRLTVT.

This rearrangement joins TRBV19 to TRBJ1-2; TRBD1 might be the D (5 bases). V gave up 1 base and J gave up 7 bases, with 10 bases separating them. The CDR3 length is 13 residues. From germline, CDR1 is LNHDA and CDR2 SQIVND (reference sequence). The CDR3 is CASSIAGGSGYTF. For the CDR3, the DNA is TGTGCCAGTAGTATAGCCGGGGGTTCTGGCTACACCTTC.

This clone has only a few counts. Distinct nucleotide sequences in the sample also encode this CDR3. The gene calls are TRBV6-1 and TRBJ2-6; D may be TRBD2 (5 bases). This CDR3 is 15 amino acids long. Per germline, CDR1 MNHNS and CDR2 SASEGT. V lost 4 bases and J 0 bases, leaving 7 bases between the germline ends. CDR3 sequence reads: CASSGGNSGANVLTF. The CDR3 bases are TGTGCCAGCAGTGGAGGGAACTCTGGGGCCAACGTCCTGACTTTC.

V and J are TRBV9 and TRBJ2-3; weak D call: TRBD2 (5 bases). Trimming shortened V by 4 bases and J by 0 bases, and 15 bases separated the two germline ends. This CDR3 is 16 amino acids long. The germline gives CDR1 SGDLS, CDR2 YYNGEE. The CDR3 here is CASSIRVASSTDTQYF. CDR3 DNA sequence: TGTGCCAGCAGCATTCGAGTAGCGTCTAGCACAGATACGCAGTATTTT.

The rearrangement links TRBV28 to TRBJ2-2; 12 bases are a match to TRBD1. Germline V gene sequence: CDR1 MDHEN, CDR2 SYDVKM. With 4 bases clipped from V and 7 bases from J, the junction kept 7 bases outside the gene matches. This CDR3 contains 16 residues. The DNA of the CDR3 is TGTGCCAGCAGTTCTACCGGGACAGGGGGCTTCGGGGAGCTGTTTTTT. This gives the protein CASSSTGTGGFGELFF.

J is TRBJ1-6 and V is TRBV2, with D maybe TRBD1 (5 bases). Trimming removed 3 bases at V and 7 bases at J, with 13 bases between. The CDR3 is 15 amino acids. Germline CDR1 reads SNHLY; CDR2 reads FYNNEI. The CDR3 loop is CASSEWGGDNSPLHF. The CDR3 coding sequence is TGTGCCAGCAGTGAGTGGGGAGGGGACAATTCACCCCTCCACTTT. The full variable domain, its missing parts supplied by reference TRBV2 and TRBJ1-6, is EPEVTQTPSHQVTQMGQEVILRCVPISNHLYFYWYRQILGQKVEFLVSFYNNEISEKSEIFDDQFSVERPDGSNFTLKIRSTKLEDSAMYFCASSEWGGDNSPLHFGNGTRLTVT.